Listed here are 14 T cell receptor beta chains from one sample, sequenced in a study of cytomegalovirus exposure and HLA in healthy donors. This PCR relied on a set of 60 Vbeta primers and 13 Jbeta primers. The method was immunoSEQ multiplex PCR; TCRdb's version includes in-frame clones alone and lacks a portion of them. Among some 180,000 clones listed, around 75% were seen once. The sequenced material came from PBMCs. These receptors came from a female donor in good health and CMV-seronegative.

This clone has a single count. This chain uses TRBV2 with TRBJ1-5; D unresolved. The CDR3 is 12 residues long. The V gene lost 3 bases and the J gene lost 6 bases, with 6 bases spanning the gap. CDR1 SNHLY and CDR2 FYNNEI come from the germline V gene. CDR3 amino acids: CASSDTGQPQHF. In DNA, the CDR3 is TGTGCCAGCAGTGATACGGGTCAGCCCCAGCATTTT.

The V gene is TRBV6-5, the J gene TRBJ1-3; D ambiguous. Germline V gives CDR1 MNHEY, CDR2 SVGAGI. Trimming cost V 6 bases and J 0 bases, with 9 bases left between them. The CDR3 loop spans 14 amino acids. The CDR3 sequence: CASRAGVSGNTIYF. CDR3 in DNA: TGTGCCAGCAGGGCAGGCGTCTCTGGAAACACCATATATTTT.

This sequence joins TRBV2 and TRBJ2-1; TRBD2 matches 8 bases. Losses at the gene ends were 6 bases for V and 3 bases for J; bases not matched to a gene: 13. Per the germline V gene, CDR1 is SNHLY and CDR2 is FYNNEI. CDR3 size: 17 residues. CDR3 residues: CASRDRSGGPYYNEQFF. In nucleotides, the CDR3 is TGTGCCAGCAGGGATAGATCGGGAGGGCCCTACTACAATGAGCAGTTCTTC.

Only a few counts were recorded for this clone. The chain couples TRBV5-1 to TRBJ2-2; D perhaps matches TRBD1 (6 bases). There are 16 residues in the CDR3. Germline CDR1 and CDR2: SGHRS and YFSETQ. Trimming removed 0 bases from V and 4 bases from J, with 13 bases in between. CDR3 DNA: TGCGCCAGCAGCTTGGATGGGGGCGCGAGCACCGGGGAGCTGTTTTTT. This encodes CASSLDGGASTGELFF.

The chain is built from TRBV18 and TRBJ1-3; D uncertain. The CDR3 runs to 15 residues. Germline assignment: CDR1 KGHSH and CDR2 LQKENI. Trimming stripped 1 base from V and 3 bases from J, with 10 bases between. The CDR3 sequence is CASSPQRSDGNTIYF. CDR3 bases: TGTGCCAGCTCACCACAGAGGTCGGATGGAAACACCATATATTTT.

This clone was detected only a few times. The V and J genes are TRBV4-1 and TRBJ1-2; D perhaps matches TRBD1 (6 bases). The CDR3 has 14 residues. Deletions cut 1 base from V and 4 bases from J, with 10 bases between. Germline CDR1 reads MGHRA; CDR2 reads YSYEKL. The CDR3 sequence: CASSQGRGSYGYTF. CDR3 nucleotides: TGCGCCAGCAGCCAAGGCAGGGGTTCCTATGGCTACACCTTC.

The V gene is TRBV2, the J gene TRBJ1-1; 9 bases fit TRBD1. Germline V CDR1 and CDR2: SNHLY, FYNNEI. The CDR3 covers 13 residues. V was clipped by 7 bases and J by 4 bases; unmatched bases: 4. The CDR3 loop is CASTGTGITEAFF. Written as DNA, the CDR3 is TGTGCCAGCACAGGGACAGGGATCACTGAAGCTTTCTTT.

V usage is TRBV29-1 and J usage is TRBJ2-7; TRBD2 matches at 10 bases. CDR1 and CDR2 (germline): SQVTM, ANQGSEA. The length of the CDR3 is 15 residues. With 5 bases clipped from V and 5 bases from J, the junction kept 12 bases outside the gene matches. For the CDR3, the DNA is TGCAGCGTTCAAGGCGGACTAGCGGCCGGCCACGAGCAGTACTTC. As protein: CSVQGGLAAGHEQYF.

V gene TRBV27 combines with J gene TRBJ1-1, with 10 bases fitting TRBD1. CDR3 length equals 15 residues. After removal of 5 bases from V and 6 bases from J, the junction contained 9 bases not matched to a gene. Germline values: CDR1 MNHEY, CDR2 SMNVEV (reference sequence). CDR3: CASSPTGQGFAEAFF. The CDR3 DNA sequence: TGTGCCAGCAGTCCCACGGGACAGGGGTTCGCTGAAGCTTTCTTT.

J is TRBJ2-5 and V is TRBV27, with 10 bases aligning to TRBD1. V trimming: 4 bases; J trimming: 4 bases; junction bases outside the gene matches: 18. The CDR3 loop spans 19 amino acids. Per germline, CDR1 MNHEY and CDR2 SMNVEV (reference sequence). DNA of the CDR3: TGTGCCAGCAGTTCAAGGAGCCGGGACAGGGGCCGGAGGGGAGAGACCCAGTACTTC. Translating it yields CASSSRSRDRGRRGETQYF.

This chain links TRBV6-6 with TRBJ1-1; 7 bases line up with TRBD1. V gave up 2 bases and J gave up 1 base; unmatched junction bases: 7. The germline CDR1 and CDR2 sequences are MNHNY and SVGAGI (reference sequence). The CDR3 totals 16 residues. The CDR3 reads CASSYQPGQRNTEAFF. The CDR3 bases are TGTGCCAGCAGTTACCAGCCGGGACAGCGGAACACTGAAGCTTTCTTT.

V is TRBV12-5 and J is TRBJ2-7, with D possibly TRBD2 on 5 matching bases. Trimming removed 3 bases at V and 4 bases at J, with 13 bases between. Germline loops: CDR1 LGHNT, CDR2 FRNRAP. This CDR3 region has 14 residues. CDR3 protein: CASGLGSAGYEQYF. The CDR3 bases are TGTGCTAGTGGTTTAGGTAGCGCTGGTTACGAGCAGTACTTC. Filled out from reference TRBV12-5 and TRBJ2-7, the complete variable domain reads DARVTQTPRHKVTEMGQEVTMRCQPILGHNTVFWYRQTMMQGLELLAYFRNRAPLDDSGMPKDRFSAEMPDATLATLKIQPSEPRDSAVYFCASGLGSAGYEQYFGPGTRLTVT.

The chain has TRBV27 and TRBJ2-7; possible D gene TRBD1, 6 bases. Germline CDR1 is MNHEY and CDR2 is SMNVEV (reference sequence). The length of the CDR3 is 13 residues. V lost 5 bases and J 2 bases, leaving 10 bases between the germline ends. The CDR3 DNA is TGTGCCAGCAGTCGGACAGAGACCTACGAGCAGTACTTC. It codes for CASSRTETYEQYF.

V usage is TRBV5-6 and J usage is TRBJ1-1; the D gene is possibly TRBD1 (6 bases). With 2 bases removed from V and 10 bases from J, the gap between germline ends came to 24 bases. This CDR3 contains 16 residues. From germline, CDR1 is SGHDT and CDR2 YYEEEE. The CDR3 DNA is TGTGCCAGCAGCTTCGGGGGGCGGGGTAAGTCCTTAGGAGCTTTCTTT. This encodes CASSFGGRGKSLGAFF.